One sample yielded the 20 T cell receptor beta chains listed below, sequenced in a study of blood T cell repertoires in COVID-19. Repertoires were generated with immunoSEQ multiplex PCR, while TCRdb's copy carries only in-frame clones and drops some. The repertoire consists of more than 150,000 clones, with around 81% occurring once and the leading ten covering more than 10%. Sequencing used peripheral blood. All receptors derive from a woman of 80 years or more with COVID-19, enrolled during active disease.

This sequence joins TRBV19 and TRBJ2-7; 8 bases agree with TRBD1. Trimming cost V 3 bases and J 3 bases; bases outside gene matches: 4. CDR3 length: 14 residues. Germline values: CDR1 LNHDA, CDR2 SQIVND (reference sequence). CDR3 protein: CASSILGQGYEQYF. The CDR3 DNA sequence: TGTGCCAGTAGTATTCTCGGACAGGGCTACGAGCAGTACTTC.

This clone was seen more than once but under ten times. The V call is TRBV19, the J call TRBJ1-2; the D is unclear. Trimming took 1 base from V and 7 from J, leaving 10 bases between them. Per germline, CDR1 LNHDA and CDR2 SQIVND (reference sequence). This CDR3 spans 13 amino acids. The CDR3 is CASSIVTASGYTF. CDR3 coding DNA: TGTGCCAGTAGTATAGTCACAGCCAGTGGCTACACCTTC.

This chain links TRBV19 with TRBJ1-4, with 8 bases matching TRBD1. The CDR3 has 19 amino acids. Germline V gene lookup returns CDR1 LNHDA and CDR2 SQIVND (reference sequence). V lost 5 bases to trimming and J lost 1 base; unmatched junction nucleotides: 15. The DNA for the CDR3 is TGTGCCAGTAGTTCGCGACCCGGGACAGGAGGAGGAACTAATGAAAAACTGTTTTTT. It encodes CASSSRPGTGGGTNEKLFF. The variable domain in full, with the rest retrieved from reference TRBV19 and TRBJ1-4, is DGGITQSPKYLFRKEGQNVTLSCEQNLNHDAMYWYRQDPGQGLRLIYYSQIVNDFQKGDIAEGYSVSREKKESFPLTVTSAQKNPTAFYLCASSSRPGTGGGTNEKLFFGSGTQLSVL.

This clone was counted a few times. The rearrangement links TRBV7-8 to TRBJ2-3, with a possible D match to TRBD2 (5 bases). V lost 3 bases, J lost 6 bases, and 13 bases lay in between. Germline CDR1 and CDR2: SGHVS and FQNEAQ. This CDR3 spans 14 amino acids. The CDR3 region has the DNA TGTGCCAGCAGCTTGAGGGTTCCCCCCGATACGCAGTATTTT. It specifies CASSLRVPPDTQYF.

The chain joins TRBV7-9 to TRBJ1-6, with D tentatively TRBD1 (5 bases). CDR1 is SEHNR, CDR2 FQNEAQ, per germline (reference sequence). Trimming shortened V by 2 bases and J by 0 bases, and 17 bases separated the two germline ends. The CDR3 length is 19 residues. CDR3 DNA sequence: TGTGCCAGCAGCTTACCGATTGGGGGGAAAAGCTCCTATAATTCACCCCTCCACTTT. As protein: CASSLPIGGKSSYNSPLHF.

The chain combines TRBV5-1 with TRBJ2-3; D is unresolved. There are 11 residues in the CDR3. The germline V gene has CDR1 SGHRS and CDR2 YFSETQ. Deletions cut 5 bases from V and 3 bases from J, with 4 bases between. This chain's CDR3 is CASRSTDTQYF. In nucleotides, the CDR3 is TGCGCCAGCAGATCTACAGATACGCAGTATTTT.

This sequence joins TRBV3-1 (or the pseudogene TRBV3-2) and TRBJ1-5, with 8 bases fitting TRBD1. The length of the CDR3 is 14 residues. V gave up 7 bases and J gave up 1 base; unmatched junction bases: 3. The V gene's germline CDR1 is LGHDT and CDR2 YNNKEL (reference sequence). For the CDR3, the DNA is TGTGCCAGCACCCAGGGGGCGAGCAATCAGCCCCAGCATTTT. Translated, it gives CASTQGASNQPQHF.

V and J are TRBV5-1 and TRBJ1-4; 9 nucleotides agree with TRBD1. The CDR3 is 16 residues long. From germline, CDR1 is SGHRS and CDR2 YFSETQ. Trimming removed 0 bases from V and 6 bases from J; junction bases left unmatched: 6. The CDR3 is CASSLGWGQGDEKLFF. The CDR3 DNA reads TGCGCCAGCAGCTTGGGGTGGGGACAGGGAGATGAAAAACTGTTTTTT.

The chain recombines TRBV7-8 with TRBJ1-4; D unresolved. The germline V gene encodes CDR1 SGHVS and CDR2 FQNEAQ. Trimming stripped 2 bases from V and 8 bases from J, with 15 bases between. The CDR3 sequence is 15 residues long. CDR3 amino acids: CASSLYVGAEEKLFF. The DNA of the CDR3 is TGTGCCAGCAGCTTATACGTCGGAGCCGAAGAAAAACTGTTTTTT.

Only one count was recorded for this clone. The chain is built from TRBV5-1 and TRBJ2-1, with 7 bases aligning to TRBD1. V lost 0 bases and J lost 0; bases outside the gene matches: 6. CDR3 length: 17 amino acids. Germline CDR1 reads SGHRS; CDR2 reads YFSETQ. Here the CDR3 reads CASSLAAGGVSYNEQFF. The CDR3 DNA reads as TGCGCCAGCAGCTTGGCGGCAGGGGGTGTCTCCTACAATGAGCAGTTCTTC. Based on the CDR3 plus reference TRBV5-1 and TRBJ2-1, the full variable domain is KAGVTQTPRYLIKTRGQQVTLSCSPISGHRSVSWYQQTPGQGLQFLFEYFSETQRNKGNFPGRFSGRQFSNSRSEMNVSTLELGDSALYLCASSLAAGGVSYNEQFFGPGTRLTVL.

J is TRBJ1-1 and V is TRBV27, with no clear D. The CDR3 covers 16 residues. V lost 0 bases and J 0 bases, leaving 11 bases between the germline ends. CDR1 and CDR2 from the germline V gene are MNHEY and SMNVEV (reference sequence). This chain's CDR3 is CASSLSGLLLNTEAFF. The CDR3 region has the DNA TGTGCCAGCAGTTTATCTGGGCTACTCCTGAACACTGAAGCTTTCTTT.

This chain connects TRBV9 to TRBJ1-6, with 8 bases fitting TRBD1. The germline gives CDR1 SGDLS, CDR2 YYNGEE. This CDR3 has 14 residues. V shed 4 bases and J 7 bases; nucleotides not matched to a gene: 4. CDR3 region: CASSLGTGNSPLHF. The CDR3 DNA sequence: TGTGCCAGCAGCCTCGGGACAGGCAATTCACCCCTCCACTTT.

The sample holds a few counts of this clone. The CDR3 DNA sequence: TGTGCCAGCAGTTTATACCGTATCGGTAACAATGAGCAGTTCTTC. This sequence encodes CASSLYRIGNNEQFF. V usage is TRBV28 and J usage is TRBJ2-1; no firm D call. CDR3 length: 15 amino acids. Per the germline V gene, CDR1 is MDHEN and CDR2 is SYDVKM. V was pared by 1 base and J by 5 bases, with 12 bases between.

V gene TRBV13 combines with J gene TRBJ1-1; D not resolved. CDR1 and CDR2 (germline): PRHDT, FYEKMQ (reference sequence). V shed 0 bases and J shed 5 bases, with 7 bases lying between them. The length of the CDR3 is 13 residues. CDR3 residues: CASSLGGRTEAFF. The CDR3, as DNA: TGTGCCAGCAGCTTAGGTGGGAGGACTGAAGCTTTCTTT.

The V call is TRBV19, the J call TRBJ2-4; D perhaps matches TRBD2 (7 bases). V was pared by 5 bases and J by 0 bases, with 14 bases between. This CDR3 region has 16 residues. Germline V gene data show CDR1 as LNHDA and CDR2 as SQIVND (reference sequence). CDR3 amino acids: CASSRGGDLAKNIQYF. CDR3 nucleotide sequence: TGTGCCAGTAGTCGCGGGGGCGATCTAGCCAAAAACATTCAGTACTTC.

The chain couples TRBV19 to TRBJ1-5, with TRBD1 as a possible D gene (5 bases). The V and J ends lost 7 bases and 5 bases respectively, with 15 bases between them. The CDR3 extends over 14 amino acids. Germline lookup yields CDR1 LNHDA and CDR2 SQIVND (reference sequence). CDR3 loop: CASTSIRGDQPQHF. CDR3 DNA sequence: TGTGCCAGTACCTCAATCCGGGGGGATCAGCCCCAGCATTTT. Drawing the rest from reference TRBV19 and TRBJ1-5, the complete variable domain is DGGITQSPKYLFRKEGQNVTLSCEQNLNHDAMYWYRQDPGQGLRLIYYSQIVNDFQKGDIAEGYSVSREKKESFPLTVTSAQKNPTAFYLCASTSIRGDQPQHFGDGTRLSIL.

This chain links TRBV5-4 with TRBJ2-5; possibly TRBD1 for D (5 bases). CDR1 SGHNT and CDR2 YYREEE come from the germline V gene (reference sequence). The CDR3 loop spans 15 amino acids. Trimming removed 4 bases at V and 1 base at J, with 14 bases between. CDR3 sequence reads: CASSRGPSGQETQYF. CDR3 coding DNA: TGTGCCAGCAGCAGGGGCCCTTCGGGCCAAGAGACCCAGTACTTC.

The chain uses TRBV9 and TRBJ2-5; 7 nucleotides agree with TRBD1. After removal of 4 bases from V and 5 bases from J, the junction contained 5 bases not matched to a gene. The germline gives CDR1 SGDLS, CDR2 YYNGEE. The CDR3 is 13 amino acids. CDR3: CASSMTGQETQYF. The CDR3 nucleotides read TGTGCCAGCAGCATGACAGGGCAGGAGACCCAGTACTTC.

The chain uses TRBV28 and TRBJ1-5; D gene ambiguous. The germline V gene has CDR1 MDHEN and CDR2 SYDVKM. V lost 3 bases and J lost 0, with 15 bases in between. This CDR3 spans 17 amino acids. The CDR3 loop is CASSFIGVGYSNQPQHF. Written as DNA, the CDR3 is TGTGCCAGCAGTTTTATCGGGGTGGGGTATAGCAATCAGCCCCAGCATTTT.

This rearrangement joins TRBV11-2 to TRBJ2-7; 9 bases agree with TRBD2. CDR3 size: 14 residues. Per germline, CDR1 SGHAT and CDR2 FQNNGV. After removal of 0 bases from V and 8 bases from J, the junction contained 5 bases not matched to a gene. This CDR3 reads CASSLDLTSGQQYF. The CDR3 bases are TGTGCCAGCAGCTTAGATTTAACTAGCGGGCAGCAGTACTTC.